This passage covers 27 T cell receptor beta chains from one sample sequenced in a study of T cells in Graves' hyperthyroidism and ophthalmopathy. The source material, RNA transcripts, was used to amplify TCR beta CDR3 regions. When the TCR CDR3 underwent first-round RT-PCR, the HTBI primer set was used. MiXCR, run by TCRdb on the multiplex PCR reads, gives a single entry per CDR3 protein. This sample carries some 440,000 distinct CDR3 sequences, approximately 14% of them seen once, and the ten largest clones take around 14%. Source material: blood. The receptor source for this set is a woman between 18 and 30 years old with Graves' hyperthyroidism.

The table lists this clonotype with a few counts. DNA for the CDR3: TGCAGCGTTGAAGATCCAGTAGATACGCAGTATTTT. It codes for CSVEDPVDTQYF. The V call is TRBV29-1, the J call TRBJ2-3; unclear D gene. V gave up 0 bases and J gave up 5 bases, with 6 bases separating them. Germline V gene lookup returns CDR1 SQVTM and CDR2 ANQGSEA. This CDR3 spans 12 amino acids.

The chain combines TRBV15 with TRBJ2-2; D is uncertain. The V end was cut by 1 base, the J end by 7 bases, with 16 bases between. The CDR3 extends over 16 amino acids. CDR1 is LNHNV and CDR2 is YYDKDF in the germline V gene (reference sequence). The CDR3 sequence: CATSRVSVGIGGELFF. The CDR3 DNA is TGTGCCACCAGCAGAGTCTCTGTGGGGATTGGCGGGGAGCTGTTTTTT.

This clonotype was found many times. The CDR3 DNA follows: TGTGCCAGCAGTTACTCGAAGTCGGACAGGGGAGGGAGAACTGAAGCTTTCTTT. Encoded protein: CASSYSKSDRGGRTEAFF. The genes are TRBV6-6 and TRBJ1-1; 9 bases are shared with TRBD1. Germline V gene sequence: CDR1 MNHNY, CDR2 SVGAGI (reference sequence). The CDR3 runs 18 residues. With V trimmed by 0 bases and J by 5 bases, 13 bases remained unmatched.

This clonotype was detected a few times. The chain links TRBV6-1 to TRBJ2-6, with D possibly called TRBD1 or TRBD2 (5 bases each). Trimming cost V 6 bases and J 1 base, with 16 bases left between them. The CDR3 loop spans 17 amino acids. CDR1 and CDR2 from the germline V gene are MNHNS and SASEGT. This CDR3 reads CASRFYRGESGANVLTF. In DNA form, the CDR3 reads TGTGCCAGCAGATTTTATCGGGGCGAGTCTGGGGCCAACGTCCTGACTTTC.

The CDR3 reads CASSPRPQTSSGNTIYF. In DNA, the CDR3 is TGTGCCAGCTCACCAAGACCGCAGACATCCTCTGGAAACACCATATATTTT. The V and J genes are TRBV18 and TRBJ1-3; no firm D call. Trimming stripped 2 bases from V and 0 bases from J, with 14 bases between. This CDR3 is 17 amino acids long. The germline CDR1 and CDR2 sequences are KGHSH and LQKENI.

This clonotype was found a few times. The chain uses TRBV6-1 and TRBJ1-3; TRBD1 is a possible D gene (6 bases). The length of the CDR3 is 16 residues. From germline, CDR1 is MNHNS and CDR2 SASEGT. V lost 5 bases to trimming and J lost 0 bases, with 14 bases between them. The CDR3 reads CASSRRRQDSGNTIYF. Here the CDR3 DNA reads TGTGCCAGCAGTCGACGAAGACAGGACTCTGGAAACACCATATATTTT.

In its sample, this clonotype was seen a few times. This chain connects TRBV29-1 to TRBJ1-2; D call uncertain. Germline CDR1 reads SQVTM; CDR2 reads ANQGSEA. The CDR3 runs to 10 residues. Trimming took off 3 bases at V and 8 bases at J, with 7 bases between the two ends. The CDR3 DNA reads TGCAGCGTTGAGAGAGGGGGCTACACCTTC. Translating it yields CSVERGGYTF. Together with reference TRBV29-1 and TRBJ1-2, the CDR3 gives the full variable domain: SAVISQKPSRDICQRGTSLTIQCQVDSQVTMMFWYRQQPGQSLTLIATANQGSEATYESGFVIDKFPISRPNLTFSTLTVSNMSPEDSSIYLCSVERGGYTFGSGTRLTVV.

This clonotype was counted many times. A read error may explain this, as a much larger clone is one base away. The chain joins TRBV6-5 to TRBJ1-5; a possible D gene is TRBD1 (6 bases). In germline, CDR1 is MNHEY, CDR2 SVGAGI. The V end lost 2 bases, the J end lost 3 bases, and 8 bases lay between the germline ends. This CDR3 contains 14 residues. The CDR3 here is CASSYGQTNQPQHF. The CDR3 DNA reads TGTGCCAGCAGTTACGGACAGACCAATCAGCCCCAGCATTTT.

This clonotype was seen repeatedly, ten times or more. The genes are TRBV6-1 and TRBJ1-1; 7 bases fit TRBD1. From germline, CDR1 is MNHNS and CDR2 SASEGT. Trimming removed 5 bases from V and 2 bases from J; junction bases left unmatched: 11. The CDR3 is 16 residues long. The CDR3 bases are TGTGCCAGCAGTTCACTTGACAGGGCGAGAAACACTGAAGCTTTCTTT. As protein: CASSSLDRARNTEAFF.

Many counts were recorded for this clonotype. CDR3 sequence: CSARASGRGNTGELFF. In nucleotides, the CDR3 is TGCAGTGCTAGAGCTAGCGGGAGGGGGAACACCGGGGAGCTGTTTTTT. This chain uses TRBV20-1 with TRBJ2-2; TRBD2 agrees at 12 bases. With V trimmed by 1 base and J by 1 base, 1 base remained unmatched. CDR3 length equals 16 residues. Per germline, CDR1 DFQATT and CDR2 SNEGSKA (reference sequence).

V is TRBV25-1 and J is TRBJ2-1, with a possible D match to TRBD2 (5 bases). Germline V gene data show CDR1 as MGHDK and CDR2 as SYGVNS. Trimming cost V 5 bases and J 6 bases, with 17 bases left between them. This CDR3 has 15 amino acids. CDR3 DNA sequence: TGTGCCAGCAGTTTGACCCGGGGAAACCTCAATGAGCAGTTCTTC. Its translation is CASSLTRGNLNEQFF.

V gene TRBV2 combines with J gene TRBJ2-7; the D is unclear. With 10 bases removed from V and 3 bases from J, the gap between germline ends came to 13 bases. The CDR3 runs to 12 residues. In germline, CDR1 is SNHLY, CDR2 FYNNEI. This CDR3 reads CATKYILYEQYF. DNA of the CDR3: TGTGCCACGAAATACATCCTCTACGAGCAGTACTTC. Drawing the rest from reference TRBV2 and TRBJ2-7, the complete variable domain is EPEVTQTPSHQVTQMGQEVILRCVPISNHLYFYWYRQILGQKVEFLVSFYNNEISEKSEIFDDQFSVERPDGSNFTLKIRSTKLEDSAMYFCATKYILYEQYFGPGTRLTVT.

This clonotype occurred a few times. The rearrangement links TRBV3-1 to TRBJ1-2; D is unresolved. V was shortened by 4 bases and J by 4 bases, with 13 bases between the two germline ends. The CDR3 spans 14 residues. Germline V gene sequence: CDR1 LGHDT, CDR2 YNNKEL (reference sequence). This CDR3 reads CASSLGIDGYGYTF. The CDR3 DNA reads TGTGCCAGCAGCCTTGGGATAGATGGCTATGGCTACACCTTC. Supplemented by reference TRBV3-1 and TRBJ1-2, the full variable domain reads DTAVSQTPKYLVTQMGNDKSIKCEQNLGHDTMYWYKQDSKKFLKIMFSYNNKELIINETVPNRFSPKSPDKAHLNLHINSLELGDSAVYFCASSLGIDGYGYTFGSGTRLTVV.

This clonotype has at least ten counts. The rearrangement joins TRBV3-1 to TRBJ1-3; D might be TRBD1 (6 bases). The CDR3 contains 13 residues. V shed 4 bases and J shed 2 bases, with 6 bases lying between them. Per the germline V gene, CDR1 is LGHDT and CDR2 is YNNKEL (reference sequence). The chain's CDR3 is CASSPGAGNTIYF. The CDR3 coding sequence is TGTGCCAGCAGCCCAGGGGCTGGAAACACCATATATTTT. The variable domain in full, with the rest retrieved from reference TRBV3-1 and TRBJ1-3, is DTAVSQTPKYLVTQMGNDKSIKCEQNLGHDTMYWYKQDSKKFLKIMFSYNNKELIINETVPNRFSPKSPDKAHLNLHINSLELGDSAVYFCASSPGAGNTIYFGEGSWLTVV.

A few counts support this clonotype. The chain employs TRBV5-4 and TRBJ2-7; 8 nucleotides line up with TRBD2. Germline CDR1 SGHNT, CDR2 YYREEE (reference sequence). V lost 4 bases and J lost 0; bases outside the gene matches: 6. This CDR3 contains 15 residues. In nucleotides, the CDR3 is TGTGCCAGCAGCGCACGGGGGACTAGCTCCTACGAGCAGTACTTC. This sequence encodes CASSARGTSSYEQYF.

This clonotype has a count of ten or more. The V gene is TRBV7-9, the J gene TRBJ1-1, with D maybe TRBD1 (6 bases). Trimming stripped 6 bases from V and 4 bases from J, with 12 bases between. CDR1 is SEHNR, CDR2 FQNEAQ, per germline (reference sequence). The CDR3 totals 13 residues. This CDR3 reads CASRQQGTTEAFF. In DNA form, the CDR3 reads TGTGCCAGCAGGCAACAGGGTACCACTGAAGCTTTCTTT.

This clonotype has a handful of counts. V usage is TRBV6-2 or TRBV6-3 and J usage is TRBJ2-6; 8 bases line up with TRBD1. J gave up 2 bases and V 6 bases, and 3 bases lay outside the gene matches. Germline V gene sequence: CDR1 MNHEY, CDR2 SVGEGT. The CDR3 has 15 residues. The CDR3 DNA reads TGTGCCAGCAGCCCACAGGGGGCTGGGGCCAACGTCCTGACTTTC. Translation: CASSPQGAGANVLTF.

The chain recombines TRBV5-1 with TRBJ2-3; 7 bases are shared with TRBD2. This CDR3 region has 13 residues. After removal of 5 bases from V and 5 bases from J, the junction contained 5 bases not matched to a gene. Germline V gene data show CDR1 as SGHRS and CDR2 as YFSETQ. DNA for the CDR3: TGCGCCAGCAGGTGGGGGGGAGAAGATACGCAGTATTTT. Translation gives CASRWGGEDTQYF.

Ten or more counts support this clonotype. DNA for the CDR3: TGTGCCAGCAGCTTCGGACAGGGGGCAGAGACCCAGTACTTC. Protein sequence: CASSFGQGAETQYF. V usage is TRBV7-2 and J usage is TRBJ2-5; 11 nucleotides match TRBD1. The CDR3 runs 14 residues. The V gene end was trimmed by 3 bases and the J gene end by 4 bases; junction bases not matched to a gene: 1. In germline, CDR1 is SGHTA, CDR2 FQGNSA.

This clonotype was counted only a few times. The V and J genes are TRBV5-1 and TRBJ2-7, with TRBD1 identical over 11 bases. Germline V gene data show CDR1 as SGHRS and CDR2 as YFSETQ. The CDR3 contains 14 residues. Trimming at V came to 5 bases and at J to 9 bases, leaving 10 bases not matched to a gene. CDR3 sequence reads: CASRTGTGGSRQYF. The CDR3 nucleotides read TGCGCCAGCAGGACCGGGACAGGGGGTTCTCGGCAGTACTTC.

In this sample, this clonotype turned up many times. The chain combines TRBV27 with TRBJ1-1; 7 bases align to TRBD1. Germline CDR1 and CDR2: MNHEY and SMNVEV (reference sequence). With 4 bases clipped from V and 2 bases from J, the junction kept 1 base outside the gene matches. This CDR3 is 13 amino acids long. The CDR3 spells CASSWDSNTEAFF. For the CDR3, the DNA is TGTGCCAGCAGTTGGGACAGTAACACTGAAGCTTTCTTT.

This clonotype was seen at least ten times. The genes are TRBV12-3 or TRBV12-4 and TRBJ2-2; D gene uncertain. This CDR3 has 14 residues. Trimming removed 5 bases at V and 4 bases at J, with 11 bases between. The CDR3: CASSPTWVTGELFF. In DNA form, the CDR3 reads TGTGCCAGCAGTCCGACTTGGGTCACCGGGGAGCTGTTTTTT.

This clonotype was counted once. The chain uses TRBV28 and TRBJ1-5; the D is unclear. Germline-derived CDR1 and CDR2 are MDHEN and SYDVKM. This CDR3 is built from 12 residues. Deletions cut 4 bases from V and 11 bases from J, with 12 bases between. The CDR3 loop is CASSSPGRAQHF. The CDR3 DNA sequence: TGTGCCAGCAGTTCCCCCGGACGGGCCCAGCATTTT.

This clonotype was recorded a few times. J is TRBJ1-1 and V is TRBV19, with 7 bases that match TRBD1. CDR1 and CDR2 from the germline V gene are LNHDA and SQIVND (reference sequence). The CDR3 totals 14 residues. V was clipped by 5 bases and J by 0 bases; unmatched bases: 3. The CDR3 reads CASSWGQLNTEAFF. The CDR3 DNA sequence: TGTGCCAGTAGTTGGGGACAGCTGAACACTGAAGCTTTCTTT.

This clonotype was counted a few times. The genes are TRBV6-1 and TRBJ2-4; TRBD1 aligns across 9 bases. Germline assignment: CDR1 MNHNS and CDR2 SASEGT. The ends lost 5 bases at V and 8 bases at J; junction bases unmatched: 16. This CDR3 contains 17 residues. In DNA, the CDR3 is TGTGCCAGCAGTTCCTCTATAAATGGACAGGGGAAGGACATTCAGTACTTC. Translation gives CASSSSINGQGKDIQYF.

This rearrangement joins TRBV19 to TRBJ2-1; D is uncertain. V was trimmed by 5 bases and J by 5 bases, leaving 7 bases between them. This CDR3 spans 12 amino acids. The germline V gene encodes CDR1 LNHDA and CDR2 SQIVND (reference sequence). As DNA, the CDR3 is TGTGCCAGTAGTGGGCAGAACAATGAGCAGTTCTTC. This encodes CASSGQNNEQFF.

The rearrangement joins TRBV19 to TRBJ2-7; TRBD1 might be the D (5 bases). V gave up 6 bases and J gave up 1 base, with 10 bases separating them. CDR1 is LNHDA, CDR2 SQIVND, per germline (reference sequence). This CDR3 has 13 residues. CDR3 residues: CASRRQGSYEQYF. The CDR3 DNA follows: TGTGCCAGTAGGAGGCAGGGTTCCTACGAGCAGTACTTC.